The subject of this entry is one T cell receptor beta chain. Its target antigen remains unknown. Base-call qualities are not available, and no considerably larger clone is one nucleotide away. The CDR3 goes from the cysteine to the phenylalanine over 13 residues. The DNA shown is the 39-base CDR3, in frame from base 1. Looking up the germline V gene yields CDR1 SGHTA and CDR2 FQGNSA. These data belong to a study of neurological immune-mediated disorders (dated by TCRdb to the late 2010s). For the study in its entirety: The study compared peripheral blood TCR-beta repertoires of HTLV-I-associated myelopathy (HAM/TSP) patients, multiple sclerosis patients and healthy controls using UMI-based sequencing. Longitudinal samples, technical triplicates and paired sorted CD4+ and CD8+ T-cell subsets, alongside PBMC samples, were included among the approximately 99 TCR-beta libraries. The cohort included 68 subjects: approximately 15 with HAM/TSP, about 35 with multiple sclerosis, and 20 healthy controls. The paper as a whole reports these results and caveats: Expanded clones from different subjects shared no identical CDR3 amino acid sequences, which suggests that TCR-beta repertoires were private in all groups. TCR clonal expansion was highest in HAM/TSP patients and lowest in MS patients, with MS patients falling below even healthy controls.

The healthy controls were volunteers from a blood bank in Maryland, USA. For sorted-subset TCR libraries, approximately 910,000 sorted CD4+ or CD8+ T cells were used. Peripheral blood underwent Ficoll-Hypaque density gradient centrifugation to isolate PBMCs, which were then cryopreserved in liquid nitrogen. Paired sorted CD4+ and CD8+ subsets came from healthy controls, HAM/TSP patients and MS patients. cDNA was synthesized by template-switch 5'RACE using a primer with a 10-nucleotide random unique molecular identifier that tagged each TCR transcript. Every sequencing run covered 15-18 subjects and yielded more than 160 million TCR-beta sequences. The RNeasy kit was used to extract total RNA. Using the KAPA Real-time Library Amplification kit, TCR-beta VDJ regions were amplified with primers for the TCR constant region and the 5'RACE anchor. Sample indexes and Illumina adaptors were added in a first PCR, and a second PCR then increased library yield. After purification with Ampure beads, the TCR product of roughly 650 bp was size-selected on a 2% E-gel SizeSelection system. Before pooling, library quality was assessed on a Bioanalyzer, concentration was determined with Qubit, and library quantification was performed with the Kapa Library Quantification kit. An Illumina HiSeq 2500 was used to sequence the libraries paired-end at 2 x 150 bp. To increase sequence diversity, about 25-31% phiX was spiked into each library pool. The authors' analysis ran thus. The UMI-based MiGEC pipeline processed quality-filtered reads and removed over 75% of raw TCR sequences during error correction. IMGT germline references were used for alignment of VDJ genes, and clonotypes were defined by a unique CDR3 amino acid sequence together with V-J genes. Clonal expansion, Shannon diversity and CDR3 relatedness (CalcPairwiseDistances, ClusterSamples) were evaluated with VDJtools, and phylogenetic trees were built with CLCbio workbench. Expanded clones were defined as having at least 8 unique UMIs, based on coefficient-of-variation modelling across technical triplicates. TCRdb reworked the public reads: Q25 trimming with fastp, MiXCR clone assembly, productive beta chains retained. Duplicate CDR3 protein sequences are folded into a single record with the most common DNA and genes. These V and J calls derive from TCRdb rather than the authors' analysis. Counted in this sample were more than 15,000 distinct CDR3 sequences; about 10% of them appeared once. The ten top clones hold 29% of the sample.

The chain is encoded by TRBV7-2 joined to TRBJ2-1; too little of a D gene remains to name it. The DNA end is more similar to TRBJ2-7, so the J call may be wrong. Sequencing was done on a sample of CD8+ T cells from blood. This sequence originates from a woman aged 45-59 years in good health. The CDR3: CASSLADAYEQYF. The DNA sequence is TGTGCCAGCAGCCTCGCAGACGCCTACGAGCAGTACTTC.